What follows are 29 T cell receptor beta chains derived from one specimen sequenced in a study of cytomegalovirus exposure and HLA in healthy donors. Here immunoSEQ multiplex PCR was the method, and the copy in TCRdb shows in-frame clones only, minus some. This sample carries around 150,000 clones, 85% to 90% of them seen once, and the ten largest clones take 3% to 3.5%. Material for sequencing was PBMCs. Receptor source: a woman aged 18-29 years in good health and CMV-seropositive.

The V and J genes are TRBV29-1 and TRBJ2-5, with 10 positions matching TRBD1. V gave up 7 bases and J gave up 4 bases; unmatched junction bases: 3. Germline V gene data show CDR1 as SQVTM and CDR2 as ANQGSEA. This CDR3 region has 12 residues. DNA of the CDR3: TGCAGCGCCGGACAGGGGGGAGAGACCCAGTACTTC. Translating it yields CSAGQGGETQYF.

V is TRBV6-1 and J is TRBJ1-1; a weak D match, TRBD1 (6 bases). The CDR3 runs 14 residues. Trimming removed 7 bases at V and 0 bases at J, with 12 bases between. Germline values: CDR1 MNHNS, CDR2 SASEGT. CDR3 sequence reads: CASTRTVLNTEAFF. CDR3 coding DNA: TGTGCCAGCACCCGGACAGTCTTGAACACTGAAGCTTTCTTT.

The chain carries TRBV2 and TRBJ2-5; perhaps TRBD2 as D (6 bases). Trimming left V 6 bases short and J 5 bases short, with 16 bases between. The germline V gene has CDR1 SNHLY and CDR2 FYNNEI. The CDR3 spans 14 residues. CDR3 protein: CASRRLVSGETQYF. The CDR3 nucleotides read TGTGCCAGCAGAAGGCTGGTGAGCGGGGAGACCCAGTACTTC.

The chain carries TRBV6-5 and TRBJ2-2; TRBD2 might be the D (5 bases). V was clipped by 4 bases and J by 4 bases, with 7 bases between them. This CDR3 has 13 residues. CDR1 and CDR2 from the germline V gene are MNHEY and SVGAGI. The CDR3 DNA reads as TGTGCCAGCAGTTTGAGCGGCACCGGGGAGCTGTTTTTT. Translating gives CASSLSGTGELFF.

The rearrangement links TRBV4-1 to TRBJ1-5; D not resolved. The CDR3 loop spans 16 amino acids. The germline V and J ends were trimmed by 2 bases and 0 bases, with 11 bases remaining between them. The V gene's germline CDR1 is MGHRA and CDR2 YSYEKL. Here the CDR3 reads CASSQFVRYSNQPQHF. The CDR3 DNA sequence: TGCGCCAGCAGCCAATTCGTGAGGTATAGCAATCAGCCCCAGCATTTT.

To note about this clone: This sample includes further DNA sequences coding for the same CDR3. V gene TRBV13 combines with J gene TRBJ2-7; 13 nucleotides align to TRBD2. V was clipped by 5 bases and J by 7 bases; unmatched bases: 11. CDR1 and CDR2 from the germline V gene are PRHDT and FYEKMQ (reference sequence). This CDR3 has 16 residues. The CDR3 loop is CASSPPGTSGTGEQYF. The DNA for the CDR3 is TGTGCCAGCAGCCCCCCCGGGACTAGCGGGACGGGGGAGCAGTACTTC.

The rearrangement links TRBV30 to TRBJ2-1; a possible D gene is TRBD2 (6 bases). This CDR3 region has 15 residues. V lost 2 bases, J lost 4 bases, and 15 bases lay in between. CDR1 is GTSNPN and CDR2 is SVGIG in the germline V gene (reference sequence). CDR3 loop: CAWSPGLGGYNEQFF. CDR3 nucleotides: TGTGCCTGGAGTCCAGGACTGGGGGGTTACAATGAGCAGTTCTTC.

The V gene is TRBV9, the J gene TRBJ2-3; TRBD1 aligns across 8 bases. The junction had 11 bases not matched to a gene; V was cut back by 4 bases and J by 4 bases. Germline CDR1 and CDR2: SGDLS and YYNGEE. This CDR3 region has 16 residues. The CDR3, as DNA: TGTGCCAGCAGCCCCAGGACAGGGAGAATGGCAGATACGCAGTATTTT. This encodes CASSPRTGRMADTQYF.

The genes are TRBV27 and TRBJ2-7, with D maybe TRBD1 (6 bases). V was shortened by 5 bases and J by 0 bases, with 11 bases between the two germline ends. The CDR3 length is 14 residues. Germline loops: CDR1 MNHEY, CDR2 SMNVEV (reference sequence). This chain's CDR3 is CASSQGQLSYEQYF. In nucleotides, the CDR3 is TGTGCCAGCAGTCAAGGACAGCTCTCCTACGAGCAGTACTTC.

V is TRBV6-1 and J is TRBJ2-3, with TRBD1 matching over 8 bases. Per the germline V gene, CDR1 is MNHNS and CDR2 is SASEGT. Trimming cost V 0 bases and J 3 bases; bases outside gene matches: 2. The CDR3 runs 15 residues. This CDR3 is CASSEAQGATDTQYF. The CDR3 DNA reads as TGTGCCAGCAGTGAAGCTCAGGGGGCAACAGATACGCAGTATTTT.

CDR3 sequence (DNA): TGTGCCAGCAGTCTCCCCGCAGGGGATTATGAAAAACTGTTTTTT. Translating gives CASSLPAGDYEKLFF. The chain links TRBV6-1 to TRBJ1-4, with D possibly TRBD1 on 6 matching bases. Trimming stripped 5 bases from V and 6 bases from J, with 16 bases between. CDR3 size: 15 residues. From germline, CDR1 is MNHNS and CDR2 SASEGT.

This sequence joins TRBV5-1 and TRBJ2-6; D gene ambiguous. Between the trimmed V and J ends, which lost 3 bases and 0 bases, there was a span of 19 bases. This CDR3 comprises 19 residues. The germline gives CDR1 SGHRS, CDR2 YFSETQ. CDR3 amino acids: CASSYRMNGLNSGANVLTF. In DNA form, the CDR3 reads TGCGCCAGCAGCTACCGTATGAATGGGCTCAACTCTGGGGCCAACGTCCTGACTTTC.

The chain couples TRBV7-9 to TRBJ1-5; 7 bases map to TRBD1. V was clipped by 5 bases and J by 7 bases; unmatched bases: 5. Germline values: CDR1 SEHNR, CDR2 FQNEAQ (reference sequence). The CDR3 extends over 13 amino acids. CDR3: CASSITGEQPQHF. CDR3 DNA: TGTGCCAGCAGCATAACAGGGGAACAGCCCCAGCATTTT.

This clone was seen a single time. The rearrangement uses TRBV7-2 and TRBJ2-1, with 9 bases identical to TRBD2. This CDR3 contains 15 residues. Germline V lookup: CDR1 SGHTA, CDR2 FQGNSA. V gave up 1 base and J gave up 10 bases; unmatched junction bases: 8. CDR3 sequence: CASSLVGSGSKEQFF. In DNA, the CDR3 is TGTGCCAGCAGCTTAGTGGGTAGCGGGAGCAAAGAGCAGTTCTTC.

The chain uses TRBV4-1 and TRBJ2-1, with 15 bases matching TRBD2. The CDR3 has 16 amino acids. The V segment lost 0 bases and the J segment 12 bases; nucleotides outside the gene matches: 6. Germline V gene data show CDR1 as MGHRA and CDR2 as YSYEKL. CDR3 loop: CASSQDRGLAGGGQFF. In DNA, the CDR3 is TGCGCCAGCAGCCAAGATCGAGGACTAGCGGGAGGGGGGCAGTTCTTC.

The chain recombines TRBV19 with TRBJ1-2, with D possibly matching TRBD1 (5 bases). Germline V gene sequence: CDR1 LNHDA, CDR2 SQIVND (reference sequence). The CDR3 totals 11 residues. Trimming pared 5 bases from V and 10 bases from J, leaving 11 bases between. CDR3 DNA: TGTGCCAGTAGTGCAGGGAAGGACTACACCTTC. Amino acids: CASSAGKDYTF.

CDR3 nucleotides: TGCAGCGTTGTAGTCGGACTAGCGGAACAGCAGTACTTC. Protein: CSVVVGLAEQQYF. The chain couples TRBV29-1 to TRBJ2-7; 10 bases agree with TRBD2. This CDR3 comprises 13 residues. The V and J ends lost 4 bases and 8 bases, in that order; junction bases with no gene match: 8. Germline V gene lookup returns CDR1 SQVTM and CDR2 ANQGSEA.

This clone was seen a handful of times. This sequence joins TRBV11-3 and TRBJ2-7; 7 bases are shared with TRBD2. CDR3 size: 14 residues. Per germline, CDR1 SGHNT and CDR2 YENEEA. Trimming took 4 bases from V and 5 from J; bases not matched to a gene: 8. The CDR3 loop is CASSSRERRHEQYF. CDR3 DNA: TGTGCCAGCAGCTCGCGGGAGCGCCGCCACGAGCAGTACTTC.

Only a few counts were recorded for this clone. This chain uses TRBV6-6 with TRBJ2-1; 16 bases fit TRBD2. The junction had 6 bases not matched to a gene; V was cut back by 6 bases and J by 10 bases. The length of the CDR3 is 15 residues. The germline V gene encodes CDR1 MNHNY and CDR2 SVGAGI (reference sequence). The CDR3 bases are TGTGCCAGCAGCAAGGGACTAGCGGGAGGGGGCGAGCAGTTCTTC. Protein product: CASSKGLAGGGEQFF.

The chain links TRBV11-2 to TRBJ1-3; D call uncertain. From germline, CDR1 is SGHAT and CDR2 FQNNGV. This CDR3 is 13 amino acids long. The V gene lost 5 bases and the J gene lost 1 base, with 6 bases spanning the gap. The CDR3 DNA reads TGTGCCAGCAGCCAGAATTCTGGAAACACCATATATTTT. Its translation is CASSQNSGNTIYF. The full variable domain, its missing parts supplied by reference TRBV11-2 and TRBJ1-3, is EAGVAQSPRYKIIEKRQSVAFWCNPISGHATLYWYQQILGQGPKLLIQFQNNGVVDDSQLPKDRFSAERLKGVDSTLKIQPAKLEDSAVYLCASSQNSGNTIYFGEGSWLTVV.

The chain couples TRBV28 to TRBJ2-1, with D maybe TRBD1 (6 bases). CDR1 MDHEN and CDR2 SYDVKM come from the germline V gene. V was clipped by 0 bases and J by 4 bases, with 16 bases between them. The CDR3 covers 17 residues. Here the CDR3 reads CASSLWAFRGTYNEQFF. The CDR3 DNA follows: TGTGCCAGCAGTTTATGGGCCTTTAGGGGGACATACAATGAGCAGTTCTTC.

The chain employs TRBV28 and TRBJ2-7; TRBD2 agrees at 10 bases. The germline V gene has CDR1 MDHEN and CDR2 SYDVKM. V lost 2 bases, J lost 0 bases, and 4 bases stayed unmatched. The length of the CDR3 is 16 residues. CDR3 DNA sequence: TGTGCCAGCAGTTTACCTACTAGCGGGAACTCCTACGAGCAGTACTTC. The encoded protein is CASSLPTSGNSYEQYF.

The genes are TRBV6-1 and TRBJ1-2; 7 bases map to TRBD1. The CDR3 contains 13 residues. Germline V gene sequence: CDR1 MNHNS, CDR2 SASEGT. The ends lost 2 bases at V and 8 bases at J; junction bases unmatched: 5. CDR3 sequence reads: CASSEWTGRGYTF. The CDR3 DNA follows: TGTGCCAGCAGTGAATGGACAGGAAGGGGCTACACCTTC.

The rearrangement joins TRBV7-9 to TRBJ2-3; 10 nucleotides line up with TRBD2. CDR3 length: 16 amino acids. Trimming at V came to 3 bases and at J to 5 bases, leaving 8 bases not matched to a gene. Germline CDR1 is SEHNR and CDR2 is FQNEAQ (reference sequence). CDR3 sequence reads: CASSFGIAGGRDTQYF. The CDR3 nucleotides read TGTGCCAGCAGCTTTGGGATAGCGGGAGGAAGAGATACGCAGTATTTT. Full variable domain (rest looked up from reference TRBV7-9 and TRBJ2-3): DTGVSQNPRHKITKRGQNVTFRCDPISEHNRLYWYRQTLGQGPEFLTYFQNEAQLEKSRLLSDRFSAERPKGSFSTLEIQRTEQGDSAMYLCASSFGIAGGRDTQYFGPGTRLTVL.

This sequence joins TRBV7-8 and TRBJ2-7, with 16 nucleotides matching TRBD2. The CDR3 extends over 17 amino acids. Trimming removed 1 base from V and 2 bases from J; junction bases left unmatched: 2. Germline V gives CDR1 SGHVS, CDR2 FQNEAQ. As DNA, the CDR3 is TGTGCCAGCAGCTTAGGGGGACTAGCGGGAGGGACCTACGAGCAGTACTTC. Translated: CASSLGGLAGGTYEQYF. Variable domain in full (rest from reference TRBV7-8 and TRBJ2-7): GAGVSQSPRYKVAKRGQDVALRCDPISGHVSLFWYQQALGQGPEFLTYFQNEAQLDKSGLPSDRFFAERPEGSVSTLKIQRTQQEDSAVYLCASSLGGLAGGTYEQYFGPGTRLTVT.

The chain carries TRBV4-3 and TRBJ2-3, with D possibly matching TRBD2 (5 bases). V was pared by 1 base and J by 0 bases, with 11 bases between. This CDR3 is 16 amino acids long. CDR1 is LGHNA, CDR2 YSLEER, per germline. This CDR3 is CASSQAPGSSTDTQYF. The CDR3 nucleotides read TGCGCCAGCAGCCAAGCGCCGGGATCTAGCACAGATACGCAGTATTTT.

The rearrangement joins TRBV5-1 to TRBJ2-1; tentatively, D is TRBD2 (6 bases). The germline V gene has CDR1 SGHRS and CDR2 YFSETQ. This CDR3 contains 13 residues. V was trimmed by 5 bases and J by 9 bases, leaving 15 bases between them. This CDR3 is CASSSEGLSEQFF. CDR3 nucleotides: TGCGCCAGCAGTTCGGAGGGCCTGAGTGAGCAGTTCTTC.

The chain combines TRBV14 with TRBJ2-7, with 9 nucleotides matching TRBD1. The CDR3 totals 15 residues. The V gene's germline CDR1 is SGHDN and CDR2 FVKESK. With 5 bases clipped from V and 0 bases from J, the junction kept 5 bases outside the gene matches. The CDR3 here is CASSFTGGISYEQYF. CDR3 bases: TGTGCCAGCAGCTTTACAGGGGGCATCTCCTACGAGCAGTACTTC. The whole variable domain, filled in from reference TRBV14 and TRBJ2-7, reads EAGVTQFPSHSVIEKGQTVTLRCDPISGHDNLYWYRRVMGKEIKFLLHFVKESKQDESGMPNNRFLAERTGGTYSTLKVQPAELEDSGVYFCASSFTGGISYEQYFGPGTRLTVT.

This chain uses TRBV10-3 with TRBJ1-2; TRBD1 aligns across 7 bases. Germline loops: CDR1 ENHRY, CDR2 SYGVKD. CDR3 length: 14 amino acids. The J segment lost 5 bases and the V segment lost 6 bases, leaving 9 bases of the junction unmatched. CDR3 residues: CAISRRQGEYGYTF. CDR3 nucleotide sequence: TGTGCCATCAGCCGACGACAGGGAGAGTATGGCTACACCTTC.